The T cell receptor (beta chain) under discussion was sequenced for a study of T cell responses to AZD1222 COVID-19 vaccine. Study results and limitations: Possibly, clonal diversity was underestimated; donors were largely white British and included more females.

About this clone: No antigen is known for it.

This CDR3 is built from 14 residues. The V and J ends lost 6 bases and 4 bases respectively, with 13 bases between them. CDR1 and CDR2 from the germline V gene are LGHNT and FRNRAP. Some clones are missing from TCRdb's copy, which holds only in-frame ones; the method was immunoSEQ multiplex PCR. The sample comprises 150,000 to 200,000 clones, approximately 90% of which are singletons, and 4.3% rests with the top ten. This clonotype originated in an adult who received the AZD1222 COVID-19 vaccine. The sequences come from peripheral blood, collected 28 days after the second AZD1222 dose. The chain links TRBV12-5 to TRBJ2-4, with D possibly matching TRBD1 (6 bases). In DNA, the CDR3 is TGTGCTAGTGGCCCGAGGACAGAGAAAAACATTCAGTACTTC. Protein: CASGPRTEKNIQYF. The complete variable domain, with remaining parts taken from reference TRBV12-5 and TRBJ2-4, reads DARVTQTPRHKVTEMGQEVTMRCQPILGHNTVFWYRQTMMQGLELLAYFRNRAPLDDSGMPKDRFSAEMPDATLATLKIQPSEPRDSAVYFCASGPRTEKNIQYFGAGTRLSVL.